What follows are 22 T cell receptor beta chains derived from one specimen sequenced in a study of tumor-infiltrating lymphocytes in primary liver carcinoma. The study co-extracted DNA and RNA from roughly 20-30 mg of unsorted bulk tissue. A primer matching the constant region was used to make TCR beta cDNA from 500 ng of total RNA. Sequencing libraries for TCR beta derived from three nested multiplex PCR rounds that used slightly modified ARM-PCR. The first two PCR rounds, around 11 cycles each, used TRBV1-TRBV30 forward primers and a C-beta reverse primer. TCRdb used MiXCR to reprocess the multiplex PCR reads, holding one entry per CDR3 protein. In the table there are fewer than 250,000 distinct CDR3 sequences, over 80% of which are singletons. The material sequenced was tumor tissue from primary liver carcinoma. Every receptor here comes from a man between 35 and 55 years old with primary liver carcinoma and hepatitis B virus infection.

This chain connects TRBV29-1 to TRBJ1-1, with D possibly TRBD1 on 6 matching bases. CDR1 is SQVTM and CDR2 is ANQGSEA in the germline V gene. The CDR3 sequence is 14 residues long. CDR3 region: CIIVRGGVNTEAFF. For the CDR3, the DNA is TGCATCATCGTCAGAGGGGGGGTGAACACTGAAGCTTTCTTT.

A word on this clonotype: At one end the junction does not follow the germline gene, possibly because of a read error. This sequence joins TRBV4-2 and TRBJ1-5; D is uncertain. Germline-derived CDR1 and CDR2 are LGHNA and YNFKEQ. This CDR3 spans 15 amino acids. The CDR3 bases are TGTGTCAGTAGTCAAGATGCCAGAACCAATCAGGCCCAGCATTTT. It yields the protein CVSSQDARTNQAQHF.

In the case of this clonotype: The conserved phenylalanine or tryptophan is not found at the CDR3 terminus, so this likely reflects a read error. The limits of the CDR3 on the DNA are not certain, so only TCRdb's listed CDR3 is given. J is TRBJ2-7 and V is TRBV11-3. Ends included, the CDR3 has 14 residues. Per the germline V gene, CDR1 is SGHNT and CDR2 is YENEEA. The CDR3 sequence is CASSLGASIYEQYY.

This clonotype has a handful of counts. The chain uses TRBV7-3 and TRBJ2-2, with D tentatively TRBD2 (6 bases). The V and J ends lost 3 bases and 0 bases respectively, with 8 bases between them. CDR1 is SGHTA, CDR2 FQGTGA, per germline. The CDR3 loop spans 15 amino acids. Here the CDR3 reads CASSFGTPNTGELFF. For the CDR3, the DNA is TGTGCCAGCAGCTTCGGGACTCCGAACACCGGGGAGCTGTTTTTT.

Worth noting for this clonotype: One junction end does not reproduce the germline sequence, and a read error may be involved. The J gene is TRBJ2-3, the V gene TRBV6-1, with TRBD2 identical over 8 bases. The CDR3 consists of 17 residues. Germline CDR1 is MNHNS and CDR2 is SASEGT. The CDR3 reads CANSEEGLEVYTETQYF. The CDR3, as DNA: TGTGCCAACAGTGAAGAGGGACTAGAAGTCTACACAGAAACGCAGTATTTT.

As to this clonotype: Because the CDR3 is missing its conserved closing phenylalanine or tryptophan, this is likely a read error. This chain joins TRBV29-1 and TRBJ2-5, with 8 bases lining up with TRBD2. V shed 6 bases, J shed 5 bases, and the junction held 8 bases outside the gene matches. The CDR3 sequence is 13 residues long. CDR1 and CDR2 (germline): SQVTM, ANQGSEA. In DNA, the CDR3 is TGCAGCGTCCCATACCCGGGAGGGGAGACCCAGTACTTA. Protein product: CSVPYPGGETQYL.

This clonotype was seen at least ten times. The V gene is TRBV28, the J gene TRBJ2-2, with 10 bases lining up with TRBD2. V was pared by 6 bases and J by 8 bases, with 9 bases of the junction left unmatched. CDR1 and CDR2 (germline): MDHEN, SYDVKM. The CDR3 length is 15 residues. CDR3 nucleotides: TGTGCCAGCAGAACCCCTAGCGGGAGAGGTGGGGAGCTGTTTTTT. Translating gives CASRTPSGRGGELFF.

This chain connects TRBV11-2 to TRBJ2-1; TRBD2 agrees at 7 bases. J was trimmed by 10 bases and V by 8 bases; bases with no gene match: 5. Germline V gene lookup returns CDR1 SGHAT and CDR2 FQNNGV. The CDR3 has 11 amino acids. CDR3 nucleotide sequence: TGTGCCAGCTACTTGGGAGGGGAGCAGTTCTTC. Amino acid sequence: CASYLGGEQFF. Based on the CDR3 plus reference TRBV11-2 and TRBJ2-1, the full variable domain is EAGVAQSPRYKIIEKRQSVAFWCNPISGHATLYWYQQILGQGPKLLIQFQNNGVVDDSQLPKDRFSAERLKGVDSTLKIQPAKLEDSAVYLCASYLGGEQFFGPGTRLTVL.

In the case of this clonotype: One end of the junction fails to match germline, which may point to a read error. The chain uses TRBV12-3 or TRBV12-4 and TRBJ2-5; weak D call: TRBD1 (6 bases). CDR3 size: 13 residues. The CDR3 region is CASSGQSAETQCF. The CDR3 DNA is TGTGCCAGCAGTGGACAGAGCGCAGAGACCCAGTGCTTT.

On this clonotype itself: One end of the junction varies from germline; a read error may be responsible. V and J are TRBV6-2 or TRBV6-3 and TRBJ2-3; D might be TRBD2 (6 bases). Looked up from germline, CDR1 is MNHEY and CDR2 is SVGEGT. The CDR3 length is 16 residues. The CDR3 protein is CASTYDKTGVSDTQYF. The CDR3 DNA sequence: TGTGCCAGCACTTACGACAAGACGGGAGTAAGTGATACGCAGTATTTT.

V gene TRBV29-1 combines with J gene TRBJ2-1; a possible D gene is TRBD2 (6 bases). V gave up 4 bases and J gave up 3 bases, with 16 bases separating them. This CDR3 is 15 amino acids long. Germline lookup yields CDR1 SQVTM and CDR2 ANQGSEA. The CDR3: CSVGLVERFYNEQFF. CDR3 in DNA: TGCAGCGTTGGACTAGTGGAGAGGTTCTACAATGAGCAGTTCTTC.

The chain couples TRBV30 to TRBJ2-1, with a weak D call TRBD2 (5 bases). V lost 3 bases and J lost 12, with 27 bases in between. The CDR3 sequence is 16 residues long. Germline V gene data show CDR1 as GTSNPN and CDR2 as SVGIG (reference sequence). CDR3: CAWSRPGSESYFGQFF. The DNA of the CDR3 is TGTGCCTGGAGCCGGCCGGGGTCAGAGTCCTACTTTGGGCAGTTCTTC.

This clonotype appeared a single time. A read error may explain this, as a much larger clone is one base away. The genes are TRBV5-1 and TRBJ2-7; TRBD2 might be the D (5 bases). The CDR3 loop spans 17 amino acids. From germline, CDR1 is SGHRS and CDR2 YFSETQ. V lost 0 bases and J lost 5, with 21 bases in between. CDR3 DNA: TGCGCCAGCAGCTTGGCCCCCGTGAGTATACTAGGTGACGAGCAGTACTTC. Residues: CASSLAPVSILGDEQYF.

The chain is built from TRBV10-1 and TRBJ2-1; TRBD2 matches at 12 bases. CDR3 length: 15 amino acids. Germline CDR1 reads WNHNN; CDR2 reads SYGVQD (reference sequence). The CDR3 DNA reads TGCTCCAACTCCCAGGGACTAGCGGGTGACAATGAGCAGTTCTTC. The encoded protein is CSNSQGLAGDNEQFF.

In regard to this clonotype: The junction differs from germline at one of its ends, possibly a read error. This rearrangement joins TRBV6-1 to TRBJ2-2, with D perhaps matching TRBD2 (5 bases). This CDR3 comprises 14 residues. Germline V gives CDR1 MNHNS, CDR2 SASEGT. The CDR3 spells CATSESVNTGELSF. The CDR3 DNA sequence: TGTGCCACCAGTGAATCAGTGAACACCGGGGAGCTGTCTTTT.

This clonotype counts as medium-sized (0.01 to 0.1%). The chain uses TRBV6-5 and TRBJ2-1; D is ambiguous. CDR3 length equals 13 residues. The germline V gene has CDR1 MNHEY and CDR2 SVGAGI. Trimming pared 4 bases from V and 4 bases from J, leaving 8 bases between. Written as DNA, the CDR3 is TGTGCCAGCAGTTCCGGCCCTTACAATGAGCAGTTCTTC. This translates into CASSSGPYNEQFF.

Comments on this clonotype: Germline is not matched at one junction end, which may reflect a read error. The chain carries TRBV6-6 and TRBJ1-3; possible D gene TRBD1, 5 bases. CDR1 MNHNY and CDR2 SVGAGI come from the germline V gene (reference sequence). CDR3 length: 15 residues. CDR3 loop: CASSQEASSGHTIYF. In DNA, the CDR3 is TGTGCCAGCAGCCAAGAAGCGTCCTCTGGACACACCATATATTTC.

A word on this clonotype: A read error may produce the germline difference seen at one junction end. The genes are TRBV12-3 or TRBV12-4 and TRBJ2-7; TRBD2 matches at 7 bases. The CDR3 runs to 13 residues. CDR3 in amino acids: CARSWRGRGEQYF. CDR3 nucleotide sequence: TGTGCCAGGAGTTGGAGAGGGAGGGGTGAGCAGTACTTC.

Comments on this clonotype: Since the CDR3 does not end with the conserved phenylalanine or tryptophan, this likely comes from a read error. The DNA is left out, because the CDR3 cannot be placed on it with certainty; the CDR3 is given as TCRdb lists it. The chain combines TRBV29-1 with TRBJ1-5; the table's D call, TRBD1, has no DNA check behind it. The CDR3 numbers 13 amino acids, ends counted. The germline V gene has CDR1 SQVTM and CDR2 ANQGSEA. CDR3 region: CSVVGHINQPEHI.

A word on this clonotype: This CDR3 is missing its conserved last phenylalanine or tryptophan, likely due to a read error. The rearrangement joins TRBV29-1 to TRBJ2-7, with D perhaps TRBD2 (5 bases). Trimming removed 5 bases at V and 6 bases at J, with 14 bases between. The CDR3 contains 12 residues. CDR1 is SQVTM and CDR2 is ANQGSEA in the germline V gene. The CDR3 loop reads CSVKVEGIEQYL. CDR3 nucleotides: TGCAGCGTTAAGGTTGAGGGCATCGAGCAGTACTTA.

The chain joins TRBV6-6 to TRBJ2-1, with D maybe TRBD1 (5 bases). Looked up from germline, CDR1 is MNHNY and CDR2 is SVGAGI (reference sequence). This CDR3 is 14 amino acids long. Trimming shortened V by 7 bases and J by 9 bases, and 19 bases separated the two germline ends. CDR3 coding DNA: TGTGCCAGCAACCCTAGTAGGGGAAAGGTTGAGCAGTTCTTC. Its protein product is CASNPSRGKVEQFF.

The chain joins TRBV28 to TRBJ1-5; D not certain. The CDR3 consists of 14 residues. V was cut by 3 bases and J by 9 bases, with 15 bases left in between. Germline CDR1 MDHEN, CDR2 SYDVKM. DNA for the CDR3: TGTGCCAGCAGTTTCCAGAGAGCTACTCGGCCCCAGCATTTT. This sequence encodes CASSFQRATRPQHF.